Given below is one T cell receptor beta chain in context. The junction departs from germline at one end; a sequencing error may be responsible. Every donor was a Caucasian adult from Nashville, Tennessee. In germline, CDR1 is MGHRA, CDR2 YSYEKL. CDR3 length: 16 amino acids. The record originates from a study of shared clonotypes between healthy human individuals. As handled by the study authors: Filtering differed because ImmunoSEQ produced junction-only sequences that carried no quality scores. Method: immunoSEQ multiplex PCR; TCRdb's copy keeps in-frame clones and lacks some. The V and J calls and clone size were taken over from that table, and D and trimming were inferred from the DNA. The sample consists of 100,000 or so clones, about 45% of them appearing once.

Material: PBMCs. The chain combines TRBV4-1 with TRBJ1-5; D gene ambiguous. The sequence derives from a woman between 35 and 50 years old in good health. Some clones in this sample may be carry-over from other donors' samples. This CDR3 is CASSQKPGDSNQLQHF. As DNA, the CDR3 is TGCGCCAGCAGCCAGAAGCCAGGAGATAGCAATCAGCTCCAGCATTTT.